The rows below give T cell receptor beta chains drawn from one sample of a study of blood T cell repertoires in COVID-19. Clones were read by immunoSEQ multiplex PCR, and TCRdb kept only the in-frame ones, dropping some. The sample lists 160,000 or so clones, around nine tenths occurring once. Sequences were obtained from peripheral blood. The source of these receptors is a woman aged 70-85 years with COVID-19, enrolled during active disease. Both conserved end residues are part of each CDR3. D genes are given only for firm matches. Size is omitted from some rows. Given values are once, few, many or a class for expanded clones.

TRBV28	.	14	TRBJ1-2	.	TGTGCCAGCAGACCGGGGGGGCCCAACTATGGCTACACCTTC	CASRPGGPNYGYTF
TRBV19	.	11	TRBJ1-2	.	TGTGCCAGTAGTGCAGACTATGGCTACACCTTC	CASSADYGYTF
TRBV5-6	.	15	TRBJ1-1	.	TGTGCCAGCAGCCCGGCGGGCAGGGGGAACACTGAAGCTTTCTTT	CASSPAGRGNTEAFF
TRBV14	.	13	TRBJ1-2	.	TGTGCCAGCAGCCAAGATCGGGATTATGGCTACACCTTC	CASSQDRDYGYTF
TRBV12-5	.	14	TRBJ2-1	.	TGTGCTAGTGGTTTGGGGGGACAAAACAATGAGCAGTTCTTC	CASGLGGQNNEQFF
TRBV3-1/TRBV3-2	few	18	TRBJ1-3	.	TGTGCCAGCAGCCCCCGGTATGGGACTAGACCCCTTGGAAACACCATATATTTT	CASSPRYGTRPLGNTIYF
TRBV29-1	.	12	TRBJ1-1	TRBD1	TGCAGCGCTGACAGGGTGGACACTGAAGCTTTCTTT	CSADRVDTEAFF
TRBV6-4	.	13	TRBJ2-1	.	TGTGCCAGCGCGCAGGGACTCTACAATGAGCAGTTCTTC	CASAQGLYNEQFF
TRBV2	once	14	TRBJ2-4	.	TGTGCCAGCAGTGCAGGGGTTGCCAAAAACATTCAGTACTTC	CASSAGVAKNIQYF
TRBV5-1	.	17	TRBJ2-7	TRBD1	TGCGCCAGCAGCTTGCTGGGACAGGGGGCCCCGACCTACGAGCAGTACTTC	CASSLLGQGAPTYEQYF
TRBV14	.	15	TRBJ2-7	TRBD1	TGTGCCAGCAGCCAAGGCGGGACAGGTACCTACGAGCAGTACTTC	CASSQGGTGTYEQYF
TRBV6-5	.	12	TRBJ2-3	.	TGTGCCAGCAGTTATTCCCTCGGTACGCAGTATTTT	CASSYSLGTQYF
TRBV21-1	.	17	TRBJ1-4	.	TGTGCCAGCAGTGAGGGACAGGGTGTGACCGAGAATGAAAAACTGTTTTTT	CASSEGQGVTENEKLFF
TRBV18	.	14	TRBJ1-1	.	TGTGCCAGCTCACCGTCTCAGGGGAGGGCTGAAGCTTTCTTT	CASSPSQGRAEAFF
TRBV11-1	.	15	TRBJ2-7	.	TGTGCCAGCAGCATGGCCCAGACACAACCCTACGAGCAGTACTTC	CASSMAQTQPYEQYF